The rows below give T cell receptor beta chains drawn from one sample of a study of T cell responses to AZD1222 COVID-19 vaccine. Sequenced by immunoSEQ multiplex PCR; TCRdb stores in-frame clones only, minus some. Of under 200,000 clones in the sample, just over 90% were seen once. Material: peripheral blood, obtained on day 0 of AZD1222 vaccination. These receptors were obtained from an adult in good health. Each CDR3 is given with its conserved first and last residue.

v_gene	j_gene	CDR3aa
TRBV27	TRBJ1-2	CASSLEGTGVYGYTF
TRBV4-1	TRBJ2-3	CASSPGVSSDTQYF
TRBV25-1	TRBJ1-2	CASSEGRAGARNYGYTF
TRBV9	TRBJ2-7	CASSPGTSGVPYEQYF
TRBV7-8	TRBJ2-6	CASSLALRQGASGANVLTF
TRBV11-2	TRBJ1-5	CASSLVADSNQPQHF
TRBV18	TRBJ2-7	CASSPPSNLYEQYF
TRBV15	TRBJ2-7	CATSRDWLSGSSYEQYF
TRBV11-2	TRBJ1-3	CASSTLRTDNGNTIYF
TRBV6-5	TRBJ2-5	CASSSYQETQYF
TRBV29-1	TRBJ1-1	CSSAGQMNTEAFF
TRBV7-2	TRBJ2-5	CASRDPGLAGGRETQYF
TRBV6-1	TRBJ1-1	CASSEVWTGEEGAEAFF
TRBV7-7	TRBJ2-1	CASSPRTSGYNEQFF
TRBV18	TRBJ1-6	CASSPLTHPNSPLHF
TRBV14	TRBJ2-7	CASSLTSGGFNEQYF
TRBV7-3	TRBJ2-1	CASSSAGGSYNEQFF
TRBV12-3/TRBV12-4	TRBJ2-7	CASRPRQGLEQYF
TRBV5-4	TRBJ2-7	CASSRGWDGAYEQYF
TRBV27	TRBJ1-2	CASSPGQTNYGYTF
TRBV5-5	TRBJ2-7	CASSRDGSSYEQYF
TRBV2	TRBJ2-3	CASRGVADTQYF
TRBV2	TRBJ1-5	CASSERGEDQPQHF
TRBV9	TRBJ1-2	CASSQLSGQGSYTF
TRBV29-1	TRBJ1-4	CSVGKTPTNEKLFF
TRBV28	TRBJ1-1	CASDGPGENTEAFF
TRBV6-2/TRBV6-3	TRBJ1-3	CASSYGGDSGNTIYF
TRBV3-1/TRBV3-2	TRBJ1-5	CASSQDRGANQPQHF
TRBV7-2	TRBJ2-7	CASSSQGASSYEQYF
TRBV5-4	TRBJ2-4	CASSPLRGDKNIQYF
TRBV4-1	TRBJ2-2	CASSQVNSWRNTGELFF
TRBV7-2	TRBJ1-6	CASSLVGWDSNSPLHF
TRBV9	TRBJ2-3	CASSVAGGGTDTQYF
TRBV7-9	TRBJ2-5	CASCTGGDLGAQYF
TRBV18	TRBJ2-1	CASSPPGTGVYNEQFF
TRBV27	TRBJ1-2	CASSLLGNNYGYTF
TRBV9	TRBJ1-1	CASSVEMGRNTEAFF
TRBV15	TRBJ2-7	CATSRNGGGALYEQYF
TRBV2	TRBJ2-1	CASSEGGQVYNEQFF
TRBV25-1	TRBJ1-2	CASSELTGGYTF
TRBV5-6	TRBJ1-1	CASTLEGTGAFF
TRBV10-3	TRBJ1-2	CAISESISSGAYGYTF
TRBV28	TRBJ2-3	CASSLFAGRNTQYF
TRBV5-1	TRBJ2-5	CASSLQTGGSETQYF
TRBV5-4	TRBJ1-6	CASRTGAQDSPLHF
TRBV29-1	TRBJ2-5	CSVAGQETQYF
TRBV15	TRBJ2-7	CATSRATGTTPGEQYF
TRBV7-9	TRBJ1-3	CASSLLGRDISGNTIYF
TRBV6-2/TRBV6-3	TRBJ1-6	CASSNRGHSPLHF
TRBV28	TRBJ2-3	CASRIRVGGTDTQYF
TRBV13	TRBJ2-1	CASSFHSGSARGEQFF
TRBV2	TRBJ2-1	CASRGLADSYNEQFF
TRBV25-1	TRBJ1-2	CASSPQGAGGYTF
TRBV9	TRBJ2-7	CASSVAGRAYEQYF
TRBV19	TRBJ2-1	CASNILAGGYNEQFF